These 24 T cell receptor beta chains originate from one sample sequenced in a study of technical replicates of blood from several donors. Only in-frame clones appear in the TCRdb table, and some are missing; sequencing was by immunoSEQ multiplex PCR. The sample holds approximately 70,000 clones; 95% to 98% are singletons and the top ten take over 0.15%. The sample comprised T cells isolated from PBMCs. The origin of the receptors is a human donor in good health.

J is TRBJ1-2 and V is TRBV9; TRBD1 is a possible D gene (6 bases). V lost 0 bases and J 3 bases, leaving 12 bases between the germline ends. Germline V gene data show CDR1 as SGDLS and CDR2 as YYNGEE. The CDR3 length is 15 residues. The CDR3 DNA is TGTGCCAGCAGCGTAGAGGACAGAACTTACTATGGCTACACCTTC. This translates into CASSVEDRTYYGYTF.

The genes are TRBV11-2 and TRBJ2-1; 9 positions match TRBD2. The CDR3 length is 15 residues. Per the germline V gene, CDR1 is SGHAT and CDR2 is FQNNGV. J was trimmed by 7 bases and V by 6 bases; bases with no gene match: 10. DNA of the CDR3: TGTGCCAGCAGGCTCGGCGGGAGGGCCCGGAATGAGCAGTTCTTC. Translating gives CASRLGGRARNEQFF.

This chain connects TRBV5-4 to TRBJ2-7; perhaps TRBD2 as D (5 bases). The CDR3 totals 14 residues. Trimming cost V 1 base and J 3 bases, with 11 bases left between them. Germline CDR1 SGHNT, CDR2 YYREEE (reference sequence). The CDR3 spells CASSLSGEVYEQYF. CDR3 in DNA: TGTGCCAGCAGCTTGAGCGGTGAGGTCTACGAGCAGTACTTC. Together with reference TRBV5-4 and TRBJ2-7, the CDR3 gives the full variable domain: ETGVTQSPTHLIKTRGQQVTLRCSSQSGHNTVSWYQQALGQGPQFIFQYYREEENGRGNFPPRFSGLQFPNYSSELNVNALELDDSALYLCASSLSGEVYEQYFGPGTRLTVT.

The chain is built from TRBV6-1 and TRBJ1-2; 10 positions match TRBD1. Looked up from germline, CDR1 is MNHNS and CDR2 is SASEGT. Trimming took 8 bases from V and 7 from J; bases not matched to a gene: 13. This CDR3 is 15 amino acids long. The CDR3 here is CASCNDWTGGCGYTF. The CDR3 DNA reads TGTGCCAGCTGTAACGACTGGACAGGGGGGTGTGGCTACACCTTC.

The J gene is TRBJ2-7, the V gene TRBV11-2; tentative D call: TRBD2 (6 bases). The CDR3 has 15 residues. Germline CDR1 and CDR2: SGHAT and FQNNGV. Between the trimmed V and J ends, which lost 2 bases and 0 bases, there was a span of 11 bases. In nucleotides, the CDR3 is TGTGCCAGCAGCTTACTTAGCGGATCCTCCTACGAGCAGTACTTC. Translation: CASSLLSGSSYEQYF.

The rearrangement links TRBV5-1 to TRBJ1-5; TRBD1 agrees at 7 bases. This CDR3 contains 17 residues. Germline V gene data show CDR1 as SGHRS and CDR2 as YFSETQ. The J segment lost 6 bases and the V segment lost 4 bases, leaving 16 bases of the junction unmatched. CDR3 residues: CASSVDFWTGRVQPQHF. The CDR3 DNA reads TGCGCCAGCAGCGTGGACTTCTGGACAGGCCGAGTTCAGCCCCAGCATTTT.

The chain carries TRBV28 and TRBJ2-7, with D maybe TRBD1 (5 bases). The CDR3 has 15 residues. CDR1 is MDHEN and CDR2 is SYDVKM in the germline V gene. V was cut by 4 bases and J by 2 bases, with 15 bases left in between. CDR3 bases: TGTGCCAGCAGTTCACCCCCCCAAGGGGCCTACGAGCAGTACTTC. As protein: CASSSPPQGAYEQYF.

This chain joins TRBV15 and TRBJ2-2; TRBD1 aligns across 10 bases. Germline V gene lookup returns CDR1 LNHNV and CDR2 YYDKDF (reference sequence). The V gene end was trimmed by 3 bases and the J gene end by 3 bases; junction bases not matched to a gene: 1. The CDR3 length is 15 residues. The CDR3, as DNA: TGTGCCACCAGCAGGGGGACAGGGGACACCGGGGAGCTGTTTTTT. It yields the protein CATSRGTGDTGELFF. The full variable domain, completed using reference TRBV15 and TRBJ2-2, is DAMVIQNPRYQVTQFGKPVTLSCSQTLNHNVMYWYQQKSSQAPKLLFHYYDKDFNNEADTPDNFQSRRPNTSFCFLDIRSPGLGDTAMYLCATSRGTGDTGELFFGEGSRLTVL.

The J gene is TRBJ2-2, the V gene TRBV30, with 8 nucleotides matching TRBD2. The CDR3 covers 16 residues. Unmatched junction bases numbered 9, after V lost 2 bases and J lost 4 bases. The germline V gene has CDR1 GTSNPN and CDR2 SVGIG (reference sequence). DNA for the CDR3: TGTGCCTGGAGTTCGTACGGGGGGGTGAGCACCGGGGAGCTGTTTTTT. This encodes CAWSSYGGVSTGELFF.

This clone was observed a single time. The chain combines TRBV2 with TRBJ1-1; D call uncertain. Trimming took 6 bases from V and 5 from J, leaving 16 bases between them. This CDR3 has 14 residues. The germline gives CDR1 SNHLY, CDR2 FYNNEI. CDR3 amino acids: CASRAGGGWTEAFF. CDR3 sequence (DNA): TGTGCCAGCAGGGCCGGCGGCGGGTGGACTGAAGCTTTCTTT.

V usage is TRBV10-2 and J usage is TRBJ2-1; 9 bases agree with TRBD2. The V gene end was trimmed by 0 bases and the J gene end by 0 bases; junction bases not matched to a gene: 3. The germline V gene encodes CDR1 WSHSY and CDR2 SAAADI. This CDR3 spans 17 amino acids. CDR3 DNA sequence: TGCGCCAGCAGTGAGTCTAGCGGGGGAAGCTCCTACAATGAGCAGTTCTTC. Translated: CASSESSGGSSYNEQFF.

The rearrangement links TRBV28 to TRBJ2-5, with 9 bases aligning to TRBD1. Germline-derived CDR1 and CDR2 are MDHEN and SYDVKM. The CDR3 covers 15 residues. The trim removed 5 bases at V and 4 bases at J, leaving 8 bases unmatched. CDR3 residues: CASSRLTGGVETQYF. For the CDR3, the DNA is TGTGCCAGCAGTCGCCTAACAGGGGGCGTAGAGACCCAGTACTTC.

The chain couples TRBV28 to TRBJ1-5, with 7 bases aligning to TRBD1. With 5 bases clipped from V and 2 bases from J, the junction kept 6 bases outside the gene matches. CDR3 length equals 15 residues. Germline V gene lookup returns CDR1 MDHEN and CDR2 SYDVKM. The CDR3 spells CASSGLDRRNQPQHF. In nucleotides, the CDR3 is TGTGCCAGCAGTGGGCTGGACAGGCGCAATCAGCCCCAGCATTTT.

The V call is TRBV18, the J call TRBJ2-5; a possible D gene is TRBD1 (6 bases). Germline V CDR1 and CDR2: KGHSH, LQKENI. The CDR3 is made up of 15 amino acids. Trimming cost V 3 bases and J 6 bases, with 17 bases left between them. The CDR3: CASSPPYQGLKTQYF. The DNA for the CDR3 is TGTGCCAGCTCACCCCCTTATCAGGGGTTGAAGACCCAGTACTTC. The variable domain in full, with the rest retrieved from reference TRBV18 and TRBJ2-5, is NAGVMQNPRHLVRRRGQEARLRCSPMKGHSHVYWYRQLPEEGLKFMVYLQKENIIDESGMPKERFSAEFPKEGPSILRIQQVVRGDSAAYFCASSPPYQGLKTQYFGPGTRLLVL.

The gene calls are TRBV27 and TRBJ2-1, with a weak D call TRBD1 (5 bases). Germline V CDR1 and CDR2: MNHEY, SMNVEV (reference sequence). The V and J ends lost 7 bases and 1 base respectively, with 11 bases between them. This CDR3 contains 14 residues. Here the CDR3 reads CASTWGDSYNEQFF. The DNA for the CDR3 is TGTGCCAGCACCTGGGGCGATTCCTACAATGAGCAGTTCTTC.

The chain links TRBV5-1 to TRBJ2-5; 9 nucleotides agree with TRBD2. The CDR3 extends over 16 amino acids. V shed 3 bases and J 2 bases; nucleotides not matched to a gene: 8. Germline V gene sequence: CDR1 SGHRS, CDR2 YFSETQ. CDR3 coding DNA: TGCGCCAGCAGCTACGAGGGCGGGAGGGGTCAAGAGACCCAGTACTTC. Residues: CASSYEGGRGQETQYF.

The V call is TRBV29-1, the J call TRBJ1-2; D is ambiguous. Trimming removed 3 bases from V and 8 bases from J, with 16 bases in between. The CDR3 extends over 13 amino acids. Germline assignment: CDR1 SQVTM and CDR2 ANQGSEA. CDR3 amino acids: CSVERQLPRGYTF. CDR3 nucleotide sequence: TGCAGCGTTGAGCGGCAGCTACCAAGGGGCTACACCTTC.

The DNA of the CDR3 is TGTGCCAGCAGTTTACTAGCGGGAGACGCCACCGGGGAGCTGTTTTTT. It is translated as CASSLLAGDATGELFF. This sequence joins TRBV27 and TRBJ2-2, with 10 bases lining up with TRBD2. This CDR3 has 16 amino acids. Germline V gene sequence: CDR1 MNHEY, CDR2 SMNVEV (reference sequence). V lost 2 bases and J lost 4; bases outside the gene matches: 4.

In its sample, this clone was seen once. The V gene is TRBV28, the J gene TRBJ1-4; D not certain. Trimming removed 3 bases from V and 0 bases from J, with 5 bases in between. The CDR3 runs to 14 residues. Looked up from germline, CDR1 is MDHEN and CDR2 is SYDVKM. Written as DNA, the CDR3 is TGTGCCAGCAGTTTTTCCGCAACTAATGAAAAACTGTTTTTT. Its translation: CASSFSATNEKLFF.

The chain couples TRBV9 to TRBJ1-1, with D tentatively TRBD1 (5 bases). The V and J ends lost 3 bases and 1 base respectively, with 16 bases between them. The CDR3 spans 16 residues. Germline assignment: CDR1 SGDLS and CDR2 YYNGEE. CDR3 amino acids: CASSEYPGGENTEAFF. The DNA for the CDR3 is TGTGCCAGCAGCGAGTACCCCGGGGGGGAGAACACTGAAGCTTTCTTT.

The chain joins TRBV11-2 to TRBJ1-4, with D possibly TRBD1 on 6 matching bases. Germline values: CDR1 SGHAT, CDR2 FQNNGV. The CDR3 has 13 amino acids. The ends were cut back, 4 bases at V and 8 bases at J, with 11 bases in the middle. The CDR3 sequence is CASSYRVWEKLFF. For the CDR3, the DNA is TGTGCCAGCAGCTACAGGGTTTGGGAAAAACTGTTTTTT.

This chain links TRBV20-1 with TRBJ2-5; D is ambiguous. CDR1 and CDR2 (germline): DFQATT, SNEGSKA (reference sequence). The V gene lost 3 bases and the J gene lost 5 bases, with 7 bases spanning the gap. The CDR3 totals 11 residues. The CDR3 DNA sequence: TGCAGTGCTAGCCTGCGGGAGACCCAGTACTTC. This translates into CSASLRETQYF.

This rearrangement joins TRBV28 to TRBJ1-2, with D tentatively TRBD1 (5 bases). The CDR3 extends over 13 amino acids. Per germline, CDR1 MDHEN and CDR2 SYDVKM. The V end was cut by 6 bases, the J end by 4 bases, with 12 bases between. CDR3 region: CASRQDSPYGYTF. Written as DNA, the CDR3 is TGTGCCAGCAGACAAGACAGCCCCTATGGCTACACCTTC.

V is TRBV5-4 and J is TRBJ1-2; D remains ambiguous. The germline V and J ends were trimmed by 0 bases and 8 bases, with 17 bases remaining between them. The CDR3 spans 15 residues. Germline V gene data show CDR1 as SGHNT and CDR2 as YYREEE (reference sequence). The CDR3 protein is CASSLAPDLTMGYTF. The DNA of the CDR3 is TGTGCCAGCAGCTTGGCGCCAGATCTAACTATGGGCTACACCTTC.